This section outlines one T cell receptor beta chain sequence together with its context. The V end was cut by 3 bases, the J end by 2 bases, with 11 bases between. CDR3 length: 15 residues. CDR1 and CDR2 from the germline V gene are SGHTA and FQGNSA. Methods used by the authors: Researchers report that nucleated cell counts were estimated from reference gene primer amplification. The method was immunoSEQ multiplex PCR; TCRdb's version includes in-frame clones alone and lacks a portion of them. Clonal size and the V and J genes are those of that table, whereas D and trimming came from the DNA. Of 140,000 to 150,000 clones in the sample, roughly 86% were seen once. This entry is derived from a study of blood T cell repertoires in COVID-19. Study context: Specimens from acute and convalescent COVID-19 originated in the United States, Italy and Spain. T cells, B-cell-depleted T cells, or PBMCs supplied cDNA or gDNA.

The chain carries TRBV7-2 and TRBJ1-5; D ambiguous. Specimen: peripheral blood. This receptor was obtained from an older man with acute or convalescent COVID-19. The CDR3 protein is CASSFRNLGNQPQHF. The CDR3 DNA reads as TGTGCCAGCAGCTTCAGGAACCTGGGCAATCAGCCCCAGCATTTT.